The clone carrying this T cell receptor (beta chain) was found once. Measured with immunoSEQ multiplex PCR; TCRdb has only the in-frame clones, and not every one. The sample lists 65,000 to 85,000 clones; about nine tenths were seen once. The V end lost 5 bases, the J end lost 1 base, and 17 bases lay between the germline ends. This CDR3 has 16 residues. Germline values: CDR1 SNHLY, CDR2 FYNNEI. This entry is derived from a study of T cell changes during pregnancy in multiple sclerosis. V usage is TRBV2 and J usage is TRBJ1-1, with D possibly TRBD1 on 6 matching bases. Sequencing was performed on CD4+ T cells from peripheral blood mononuclear cells, taken after pregnancy. The sequence was obtained from a female donor with multiple sclerosis, enrolled in a pregnancy study. The CDR3 reads CASSLTRQAPNTEAFF. Written as DNA, the CDR3 is TGTGCCAGCAGTTTAACCCGACAGGCGCCGAACACTGAAGCTTTCTTT.